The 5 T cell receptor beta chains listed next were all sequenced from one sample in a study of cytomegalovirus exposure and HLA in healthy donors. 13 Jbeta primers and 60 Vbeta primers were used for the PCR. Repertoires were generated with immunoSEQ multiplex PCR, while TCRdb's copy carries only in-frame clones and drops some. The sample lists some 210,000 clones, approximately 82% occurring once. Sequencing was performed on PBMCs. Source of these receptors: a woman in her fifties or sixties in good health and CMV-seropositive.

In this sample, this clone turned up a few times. The CDR3 DNA sequence: TGTGCCAGCAGTGCCCAATCGACAGGGGACAATGAAGCTTTCTTT. Its translation is CASSAQSTGDNEAFF. The chain combines TRBV6-4 with TRBJ1-1; TRBD1 agrees at 8 bases. The length of the CDR3 is 15 residues. The trim removed 4 bases at V and 7 bases at J, leaving 11 bases unmatched. Germline values: CDR1 MRHNA, CDR2 SNTAGT.

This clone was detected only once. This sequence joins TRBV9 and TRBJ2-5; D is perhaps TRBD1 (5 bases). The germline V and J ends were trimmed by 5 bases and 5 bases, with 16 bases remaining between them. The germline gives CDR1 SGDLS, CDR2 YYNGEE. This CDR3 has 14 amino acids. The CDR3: CASSPQGIPETQYF. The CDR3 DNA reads TGTGCCAGCAGTCCCCAGGGTATCCCTGAGACCCAGTACTTC.

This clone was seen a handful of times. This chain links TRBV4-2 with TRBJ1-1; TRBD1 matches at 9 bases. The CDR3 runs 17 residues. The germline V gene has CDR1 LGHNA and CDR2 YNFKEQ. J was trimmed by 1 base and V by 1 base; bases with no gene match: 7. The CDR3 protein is CASSQVSDRGWNTEAFF. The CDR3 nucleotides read TGTGCCAGCAGCCAAGTATCGGACAGGGGATGGAACACTGAAGCTTTCTTT.

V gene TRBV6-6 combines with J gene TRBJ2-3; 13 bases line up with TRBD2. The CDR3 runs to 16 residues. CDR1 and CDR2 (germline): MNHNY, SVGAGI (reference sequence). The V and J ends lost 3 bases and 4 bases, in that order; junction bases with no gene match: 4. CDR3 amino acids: CASSYRTSGGADTQYF. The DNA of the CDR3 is TGTGCCAGCAGTTATAGGACTAGCGGGGGCGCAGATACGCAGTATTTT.

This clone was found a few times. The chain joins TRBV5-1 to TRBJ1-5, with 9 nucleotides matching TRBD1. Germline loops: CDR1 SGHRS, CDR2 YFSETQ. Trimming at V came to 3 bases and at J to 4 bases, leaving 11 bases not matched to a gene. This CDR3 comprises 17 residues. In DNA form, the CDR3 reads TGCGCCAGCAGCTGGCGGACAGGGGTTTCTGGTAATCAGCCCCAGCATTTT. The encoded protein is CASSWRTGVSGNQPQHF.